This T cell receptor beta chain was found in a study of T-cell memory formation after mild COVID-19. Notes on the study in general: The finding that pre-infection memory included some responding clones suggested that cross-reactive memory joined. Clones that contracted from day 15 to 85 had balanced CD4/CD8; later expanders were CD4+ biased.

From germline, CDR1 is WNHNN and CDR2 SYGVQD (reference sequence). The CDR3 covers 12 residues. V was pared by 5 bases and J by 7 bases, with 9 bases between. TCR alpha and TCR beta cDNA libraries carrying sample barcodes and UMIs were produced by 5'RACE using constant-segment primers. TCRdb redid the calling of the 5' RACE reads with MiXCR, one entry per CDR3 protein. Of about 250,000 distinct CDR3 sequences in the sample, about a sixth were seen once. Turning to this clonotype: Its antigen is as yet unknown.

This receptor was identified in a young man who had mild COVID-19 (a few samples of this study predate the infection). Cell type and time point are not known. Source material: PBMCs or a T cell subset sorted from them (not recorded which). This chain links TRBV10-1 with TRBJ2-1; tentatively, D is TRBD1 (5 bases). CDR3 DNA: TGCGCCAGCAGTCAGGGATTTAATGAGCAGTTCTTC. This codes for CASSQGFNEQFF.